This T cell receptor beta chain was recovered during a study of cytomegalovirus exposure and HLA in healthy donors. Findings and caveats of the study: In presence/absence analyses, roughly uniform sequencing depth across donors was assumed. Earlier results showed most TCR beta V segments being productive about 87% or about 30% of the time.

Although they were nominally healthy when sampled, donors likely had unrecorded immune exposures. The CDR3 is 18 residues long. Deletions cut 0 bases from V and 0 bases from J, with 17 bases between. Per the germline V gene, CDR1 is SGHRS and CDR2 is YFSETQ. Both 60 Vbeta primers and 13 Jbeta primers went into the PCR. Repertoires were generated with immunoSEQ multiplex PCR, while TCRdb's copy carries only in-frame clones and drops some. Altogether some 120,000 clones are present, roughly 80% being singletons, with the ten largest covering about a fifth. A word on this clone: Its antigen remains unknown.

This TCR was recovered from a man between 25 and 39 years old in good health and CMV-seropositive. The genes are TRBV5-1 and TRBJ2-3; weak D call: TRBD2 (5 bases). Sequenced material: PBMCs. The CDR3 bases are TGCGCCAGCAGCTTGGGGCTAGCTGCACGCCTAAGCACAGATACGCAGTATTTT. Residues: CASSLGLAARLSTDTQYF.